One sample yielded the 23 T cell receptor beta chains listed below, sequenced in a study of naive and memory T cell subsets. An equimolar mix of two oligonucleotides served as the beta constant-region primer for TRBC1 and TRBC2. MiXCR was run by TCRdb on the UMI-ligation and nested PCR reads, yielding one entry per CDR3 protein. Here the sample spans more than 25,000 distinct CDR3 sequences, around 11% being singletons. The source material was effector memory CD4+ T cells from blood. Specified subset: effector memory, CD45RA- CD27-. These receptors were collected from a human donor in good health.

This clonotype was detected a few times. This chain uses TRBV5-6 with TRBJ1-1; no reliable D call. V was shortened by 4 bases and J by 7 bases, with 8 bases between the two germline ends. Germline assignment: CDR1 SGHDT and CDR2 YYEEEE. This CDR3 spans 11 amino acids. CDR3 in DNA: TGTGCCAGCAGCCGACTGCTTGAAGCTTTCTTT. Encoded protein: CASSRLLEAFF.

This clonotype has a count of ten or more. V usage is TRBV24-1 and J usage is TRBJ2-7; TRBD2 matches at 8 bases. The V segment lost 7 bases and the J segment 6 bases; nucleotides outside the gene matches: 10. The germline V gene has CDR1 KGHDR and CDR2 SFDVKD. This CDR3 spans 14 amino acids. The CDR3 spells CATSRSGGGLEQYF. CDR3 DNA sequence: TGTGCCACCAGCAGAAGCGGGGGTGGCCTCGAGCAGTACTTC.

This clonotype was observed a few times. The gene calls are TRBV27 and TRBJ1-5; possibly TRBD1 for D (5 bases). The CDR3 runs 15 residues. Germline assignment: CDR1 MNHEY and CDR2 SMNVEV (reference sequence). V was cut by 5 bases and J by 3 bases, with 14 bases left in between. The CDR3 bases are TGTGCCAGCAGTCCCGAGGGGAGGGTCAATCAGCCCCAGCATTTT. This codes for CASSPEGRVNQPQHF.

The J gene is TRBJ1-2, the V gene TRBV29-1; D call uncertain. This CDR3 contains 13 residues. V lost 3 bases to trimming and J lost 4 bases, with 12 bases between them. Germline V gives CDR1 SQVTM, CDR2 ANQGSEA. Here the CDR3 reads CSVDEDNTYGYTF. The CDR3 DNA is TGCAGCGTTGATGAAGACAACACCTATGGCTACACCTTC. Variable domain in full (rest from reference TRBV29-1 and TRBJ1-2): SAVISQKPSRDICQRGTSLTIQCQVDSQVTMMFWYRQQPGQSLTLIATANQGSEATYESGFVIDKFPISRPNLTFSTLTVSNMSPEDSSIYLCSVDEDNTYGYTFGSGTRLTVV.

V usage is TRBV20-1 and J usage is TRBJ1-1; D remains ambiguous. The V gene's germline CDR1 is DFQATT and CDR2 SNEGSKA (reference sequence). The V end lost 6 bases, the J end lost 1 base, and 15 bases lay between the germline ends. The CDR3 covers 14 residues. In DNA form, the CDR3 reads TGCAGTGCCAGTCCGTGGAATCAGAACACTGAAGCTTTCTTT. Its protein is CSASPWNQNTEAFF.

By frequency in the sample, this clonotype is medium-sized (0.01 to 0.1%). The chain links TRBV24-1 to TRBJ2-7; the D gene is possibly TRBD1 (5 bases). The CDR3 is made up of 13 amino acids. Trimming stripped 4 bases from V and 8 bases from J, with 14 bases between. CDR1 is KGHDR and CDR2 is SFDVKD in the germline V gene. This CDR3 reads CATSDPPMDKQYF. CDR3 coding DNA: TGTGCCACCAGTGACCCACCCATGGACAAGCAGTACTTC.

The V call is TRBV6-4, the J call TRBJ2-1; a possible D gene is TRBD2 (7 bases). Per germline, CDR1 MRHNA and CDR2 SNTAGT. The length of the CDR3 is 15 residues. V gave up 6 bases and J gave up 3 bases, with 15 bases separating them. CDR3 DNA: TGTGCCAGCAGCCCGCGGGGGCTAGACTACAATGAGCAGTTCTTC. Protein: CASSPRGLDYNEQFF.

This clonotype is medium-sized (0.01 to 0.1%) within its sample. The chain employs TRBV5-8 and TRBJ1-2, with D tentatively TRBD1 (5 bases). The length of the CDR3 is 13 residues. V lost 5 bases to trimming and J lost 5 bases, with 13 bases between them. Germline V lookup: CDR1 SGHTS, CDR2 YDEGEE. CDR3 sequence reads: CASRRRQYYGYTF. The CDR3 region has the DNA TGTGCCAGCAGACGACGACAGTATTATGGCTACACCTTC.

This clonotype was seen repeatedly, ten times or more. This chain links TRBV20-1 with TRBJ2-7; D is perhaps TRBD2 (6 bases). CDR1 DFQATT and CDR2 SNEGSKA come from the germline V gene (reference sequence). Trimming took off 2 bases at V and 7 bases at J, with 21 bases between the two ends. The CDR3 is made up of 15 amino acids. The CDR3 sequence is CSARTSGRGLREQYF. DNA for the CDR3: TGCAGTGCTAGAACCTCGGGGCGGGGCCTTAGGGAGCAGTACTTC.

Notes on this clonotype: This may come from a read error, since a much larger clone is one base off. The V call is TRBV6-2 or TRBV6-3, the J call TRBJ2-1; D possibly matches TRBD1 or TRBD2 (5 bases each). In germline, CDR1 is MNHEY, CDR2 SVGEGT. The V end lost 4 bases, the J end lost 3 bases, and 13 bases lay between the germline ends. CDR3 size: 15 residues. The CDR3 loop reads CASSSGTECYNEQFF. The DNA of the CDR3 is TGTGCCAGCAGTTCCGGGACGGAATGCTACAATGAGCAGTTCTTC.

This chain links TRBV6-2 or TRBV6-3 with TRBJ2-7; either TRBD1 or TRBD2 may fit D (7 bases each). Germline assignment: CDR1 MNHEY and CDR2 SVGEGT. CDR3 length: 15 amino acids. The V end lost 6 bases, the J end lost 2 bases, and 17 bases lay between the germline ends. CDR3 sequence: CASSDPGGATYEQYF. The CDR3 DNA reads TGTGCCAGCAGCGACCCAGGGGGGGCAACCTACGAGCAGTACTTC.

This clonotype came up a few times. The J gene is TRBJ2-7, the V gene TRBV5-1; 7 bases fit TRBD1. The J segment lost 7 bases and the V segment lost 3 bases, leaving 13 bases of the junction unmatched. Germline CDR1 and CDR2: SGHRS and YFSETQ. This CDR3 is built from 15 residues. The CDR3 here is CASSSPSPGQKEQYF. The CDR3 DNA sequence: TGCGCCAGCAGCTCCCCGTCCCCGGGACAGAAAGAGCAGTACTTC.

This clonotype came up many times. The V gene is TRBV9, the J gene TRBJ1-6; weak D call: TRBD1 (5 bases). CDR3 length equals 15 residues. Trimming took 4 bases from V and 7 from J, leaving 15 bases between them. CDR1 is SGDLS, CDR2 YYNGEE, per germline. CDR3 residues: CASSLWEQANSPLHF. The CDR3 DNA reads TGTGCCAGCAGCTTGTGGGAACAGGCAAATTCACCCCTCCACTTT.

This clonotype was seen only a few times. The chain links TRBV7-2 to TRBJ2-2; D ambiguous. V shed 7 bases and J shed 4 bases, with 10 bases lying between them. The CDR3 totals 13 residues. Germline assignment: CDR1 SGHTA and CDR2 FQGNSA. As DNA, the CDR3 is TGTGCCAGCAAATCTGGACCCACCGGGGAGCTGTTTTTT. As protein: CASKSGPTGELFF.

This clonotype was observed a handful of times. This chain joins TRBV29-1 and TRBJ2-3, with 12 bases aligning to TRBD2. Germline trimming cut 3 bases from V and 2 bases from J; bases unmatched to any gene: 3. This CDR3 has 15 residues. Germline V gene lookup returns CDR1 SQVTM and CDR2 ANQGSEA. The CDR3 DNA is TGCAGCGTTGACGGACTAGCGGGGAACACAGATACGCAGTATTTT. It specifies CSVDGLAGNTDTQYF.

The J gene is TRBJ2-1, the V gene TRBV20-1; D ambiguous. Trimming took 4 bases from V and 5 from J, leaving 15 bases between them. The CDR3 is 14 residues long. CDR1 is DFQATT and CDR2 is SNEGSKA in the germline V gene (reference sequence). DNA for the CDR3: TGCAGTGCTAAGGGTCGGGCAACTCACAATGAGCAGTTCTTC. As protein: CSAKGRATHNEQFF.

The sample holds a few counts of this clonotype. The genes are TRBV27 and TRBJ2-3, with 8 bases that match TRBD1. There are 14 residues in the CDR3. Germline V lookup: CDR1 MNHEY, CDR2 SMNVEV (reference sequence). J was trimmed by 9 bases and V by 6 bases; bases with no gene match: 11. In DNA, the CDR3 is TGTGCCAGCAGCTATACCCAGGGGGCCAGCACGCAGTATTTT. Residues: CASSYTQGASTQYF.

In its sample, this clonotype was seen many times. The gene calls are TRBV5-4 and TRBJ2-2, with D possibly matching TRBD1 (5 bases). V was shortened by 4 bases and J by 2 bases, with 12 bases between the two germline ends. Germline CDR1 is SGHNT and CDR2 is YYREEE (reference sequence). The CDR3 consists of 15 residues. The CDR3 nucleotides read TGTGCCAGCAGCATTCAGGACAAAAACACCGGGGAGCTGTTTTTT. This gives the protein CASSIQDKNTGELFF.

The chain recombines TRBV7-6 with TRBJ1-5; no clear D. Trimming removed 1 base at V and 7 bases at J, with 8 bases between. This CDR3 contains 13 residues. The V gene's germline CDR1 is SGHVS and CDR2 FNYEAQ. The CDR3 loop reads CASSLGSRQPQHF. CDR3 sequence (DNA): TGTGCCAGCAGCTTAGGGAGTCGCCAGCCCCAGCATTTT.

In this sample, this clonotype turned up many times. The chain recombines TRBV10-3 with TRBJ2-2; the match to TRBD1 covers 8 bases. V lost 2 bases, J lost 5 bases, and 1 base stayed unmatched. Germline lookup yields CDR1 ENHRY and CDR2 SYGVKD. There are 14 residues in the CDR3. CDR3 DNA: TGTGCCATCAGTGAGACAGGGGGAACCGGGGAGCTGTTTTTT. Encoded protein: CAISETGGTGELFF.

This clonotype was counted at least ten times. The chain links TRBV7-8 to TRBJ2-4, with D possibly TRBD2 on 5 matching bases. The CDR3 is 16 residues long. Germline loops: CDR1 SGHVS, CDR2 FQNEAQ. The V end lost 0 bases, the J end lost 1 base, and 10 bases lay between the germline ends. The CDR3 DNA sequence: TGTGCCAGCAGCTTAGCTGGGAGTGTTGCCAAAAACATTCAGTACTTC. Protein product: CASSLAGSVAKNIQYF.

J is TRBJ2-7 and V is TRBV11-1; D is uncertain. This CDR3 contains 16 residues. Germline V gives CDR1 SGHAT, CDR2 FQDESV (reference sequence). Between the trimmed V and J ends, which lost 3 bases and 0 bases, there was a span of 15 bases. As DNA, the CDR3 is TGTGCCAGCAGCTTGTCCCTTGCGAAGAGCTCCTACGAGCAGTACTTC. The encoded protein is CASSLSLAKSSYEQYF.

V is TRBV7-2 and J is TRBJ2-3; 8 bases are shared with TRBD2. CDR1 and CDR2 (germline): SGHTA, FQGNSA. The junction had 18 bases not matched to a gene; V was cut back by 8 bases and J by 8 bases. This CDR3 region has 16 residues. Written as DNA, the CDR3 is TGTGCCAGCGGTGGGGGGTCGGGAGGGCCCGGCACTACGCAGTATTTT. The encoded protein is CASGGGSGGPGTTQYF.